This entry lists 26 T cell receptor beta chains sequenced from one sample in a study of blood T cell repertoires in COVID-19. Measured with immunoSEQ multiplex PCR; TCRdb has only the in-frame clones, and not every one. The sample holds a few hundred thousand clones, about nine tenths seen once. The specimen sequenced was peripheral blood. Receptors originate from a woman in her thirties or forties who had recovered from COVID-19.

This chain's CDR3 is CSVDPGQGASGYTF. CDR3 bases: TGCAGCGTTGACCCCGGACAGGGGGCCAGTGGCTACACCTTC. The chain joins TRBV29-1 to TRBJ1-2; TRBD1 matches 11 bases. CDR3 length equals 14 residues. The junction had 7 bases not matched to a gene; V was cut back by 3 bases and J by 7 bases. Germline V gives CDR1 SQVTM, CDR2 ANQGSEA. The variable domain in full, with the rest retrieved from reference TRBV29-1 and TRBJ1-2, is SAVISQKPSRDICQRGTSLTIQCQVDSQVTMMFWYRQQPGQSLTLIATANQGSEATYESGFVIDKFPISRPNLTFSTLTVSNMSPEDSSIYLCSVDPGQGASGYTFGSGTRLTVV.

This chain connects TRBV12-3 or TRBV12-4 to TRBJ2-5, with 7 bases aligning to TRBD2. The length of the CDR3 is 13 residues. The V and J ends lost 6 bases and 5 bases, in that order; junction bases with no gene match: 6. CDR3: CASRTSEGETQYF. The DNA of the CDR3 is TGTGCCAGCAGAACTAGCGAAGGGGAGACCCAGTACTTC.

The chain recombines TRBV11-2 with TRBJ1-2, with D perhaps matching TRBD1 (6 bases). The germline V and J ends were trimmed by 5 bases and 4 bases, with 17 bases remaining between them. This CDR3 contains 15 residues. The germline V gene encodes CDR1 SGHAT and CDR2 FQNNGV. CDR3 sequence: CASSMGAGTAYGYTF. As DNA, the CDR3 is TGTGCCAGCAGCATGGGGGCAGGGACCGCCTATGGCTACACCTTC.

This chain links TRBV12-5 with TRBJ2-7; TRBD2 matches at 9 bases. Germline V gene data show CDR1 as LGHNT and CDR2 as FRNRAP. The CDR3 sequence is 15 residues long. V lost 1 base and J lost 1; bases outside the gene matches: 2. The CDR3 loop is CASGLGLAGSYEQYF. CDR3 DNA sequence: TGTGCTAGTGGTTTGGGGCTAGCGGGGTCCTACGAGCAGTACTTC.

This clone showed up just once. This sequence joins TRBV5-4 and TRBJ2-1; possible D gene TRBD1, 6 bases. V was cut by 0 bases and J by 5 bases, with 9 bases left in between. This CDR3 comprises 14 residues. Germline lookup yields CDR1 SGHNT and CDR2 YYREEE (reference sequence). In DNA, the CDR3 is TGTGCCAGCAGCTTGGAGGGGGTCGACAATGAGCAGTTCTTC. Its translation: CASSLEGVDNEQFF.

The chain combines TRBV27 with TRBJ1-5, with 7 bases matching TRBD1. Unmatched junction bases numbered 0, after V lost 2 bases and J lost 5 bases. This CDR3 has 13 amino acids. Germline CDR1 reads MNHEY; CDR2 reads SMNVEV (reference sequence). CDR3: CASSLDRDQPQHF. The DNA of the CDR3 is TGTGCCAGCAGTTTAGACAGGGATCAGCCCCAGCATTTT.

The gene calls are TRBV3-1 (or the pseudogene TRBV3-2) and TRBJ2-7, with 8 bases aligning to TRBD2. CDR1 LGHDT and CDR2 YNNKEL come from the germline V gene (reference sequence). V lost 1 base to trimming and J lost 5 bases; unmatched junction nucleotides: 13. The CDR3 extends over 17 amino acids. In DNA, the CDR3 is TGTGCCAGCAGCCAAGCCCCCAGCGGGAGTTACAACCACGAGCAGTACTTC. As protein: CASSQAPSGSYNHEQYF.

The chain is built from TRBV7-9 and TRBJ2-7; no definite D call. Germline V CDR1 and CDR2: SEHNR, FQNEAQ (reference sequence). This CDR3 spans 13 amino acids. V was pared by 1 base and J by 6 bases, with 10 bases between. The CDR3 protein is CASSLGGVREQYF. CDR3 DNA: TGTGCCAGCAGCTTAGGTGGAGTTCGCGAGCAGTACTTC.

The rearrangement links TRBV7-8 to TRBJ2-5; a weak D match, TRBD2 (7 bases). Trimming removed 1 base from V and 5 bases from J, with 14 bases in between. Germline V gene sequence: CDR1 SGHVS, CDR2 FQNEAQ. This CDR3 comprises 15 residues. CDR3 sequence: CASSLEGGGLETQYF. Written as DNA, the CDR3 is TGTGCCAGCAGCTTAGAAGGCGGGGGCCTTGAGACCCAGTACTTC.

A single count supports this clone. J is TRBJ1-4 and V is TRBV2; D is unresolved. Germline-derived CDR1 and CDR2 are SNHLY and FYNNEI. V was trimmed by 6 bases and J by 8 bases, leaving 16 bases between them. This CDR3 is built from 14 residues. As DNA, the CDR3 is TGTGCCAGCAGCCCGGAGGCAGGAAGGGAAAAACTGTTTTTT. It yields the protein CASSPEAGREKLFF.

The rearrangement uses TRBV18 and TRBJ1-5, with 7 bases aligning to TRBD1. The germline CDR1 and CDR2 sequences are KGHSH and LQKENI. The CDR3 has 14 residues. V lost 1 base, J lost 5 bases, and 2 bases stayed unmatched. DNA for the CDR3: TGTGCCAGCTCACCACGCCAGGGGGATCAGCCCCAGCATTTT. The encoded protein is CASSPRQGDQPQHF.

Concerning this clone itself: One junction end does not reproduce the germline sequence, and a read error may be involved. This chain connects TRBV5-1 to TRBJ2-4; 10 bases are a match to TRBD2. Germline V lookup: CDR1 SGHRS, CDR2 YFSETQ. The CDR3 runs 15 residues. Here the CDR3 DNA reads TGCGCCAGCAGCTCTCTAGCGGGAGCCCAAAACATTCAGTACTTC. Translated: CASSSLAGAQNIQYF.

The V and J genes are TRBV19 and TRBJ1-4; 10 bases line up with TRBD1. CDR3 length: 17 residues. Losses at the gene ends were 6 bases for V and 0 bases for J; bases not matched to a gene: 7. Germline assignment: CDR1 LNHDA and CDR2 SQIVND (reference sequence). The CDR3 region has the DNA TGTGCCAGTAGACACGGACAGGGGGTTGCAACTAATGAAAAACTGTTTTTT. Amino acid sequence: CASRHGQGVATNEKLFF. The full variable domain, with the rest looked up from reference TRBV19 and TRBJ1-4, is DGGITQSPKYLFRKEGQNVTLSCEQNLNHDAMYWYRQDPGQGLRLIYYSQIVNDFQKGDIAEGYSVSREKKESFPLTVTSAQKNPTAFYLCASRHGQGVATNEKLFFGSGTQLSVL.

The V gene is TRBV5-1, the J gene TRBJ1-3; no definite D call. Germline CDR1 reads SGHRS; CDR2 reads YFSETQ. This CDR3 has 15 amino acids. The V gene lost 0 bases and the J gene lost 2 bases, with 9 bases spanning the gap. The CDR3 DNA is TGCGCCAGCAGCTTGGATTTCGGGGCTGGAAACACCATATATTTT. It is translated as CASSLDFGAGNTIYF.

The V gene is TRBV28, the J gene TRBJ1-5, with a possible D match to TRBD1 (6 bases). The CDR3 runs to 15 residues. The germline V gene encodes CDR1 MDHEN and CDR2 SYDVKM. V shed 5 bases and J shed 6 bases, with 17 bases lying between them. CDR3 DNA sequence: TGTGCCAGCAGTGCGTCGGGGGGGGCCAGTCAGCCCCAGCATTTT. Translating gives CASSASGGASQPQHF.

This chain joins TRBV5-1 and TRBJ2-2; TRBD1 matches 7 bases. V shed 5 bases and J 4 bases; nucleotides not matched to a gene: 5. The CDR3 loop spans 14 amino acids. The germline V gene encodes CDR1 SGHRS and CDR2 YFSETQ. The CDR3 reads CASRTGSGTGELFF. The DNA of the CDR3 is TGCGCCAGCAGGACAGGGAGCGGCACCGGGGAGCTGTTTTTT.

To note about this clone: Other DNA sequences from this sample encode an identical CDR3 as well. This sequence joins TRBV5-1 and TRBJ2-6, with unresolved D. CDR3 length: 15 amino acids. Trimming removed 0 bases from V and 1 base from J, with 5 bases in between. The germline V gene encodes CDR1 SGHRS and CDR2 YFSETQ. CDR3 sequence: CASSLVESGANVLTF. CDR3 in DNA: TGCGCCAGCAGCTTGGTAGAGTCTGGGGCCAACGTCCTGACTTTC.

The chain combines TRBV19 with TRBJ2-1; 8 bases line up with TRBD1. Trimming took 10 bases from V and 7 from J; bases not matched to a gene: 12. Germline V gene lookup returns CDR1 LNHDA and CDR2 SQIVND (reference sequence). The CDR3 extends over 14 amino acids. The CDR3 reads CATKDRALGNEQFF. CDR3 bases: TGTGCCACCAAGGACAGGGCCTTGGGAAATGAGCAGTTCTTC.

The V gene is TRBV28, the J gene TRBJ2-7; perhaps TRBD1 as D (6 bases). Germline V gene data show CDR1 as MDHEN and CDR2 as SYDVKM. The CDR3 has 14 amino acids. V lost 7 bases, J lost 0 bases, and 13 bases lay in between. CDR3 in DNA: TGTGCCAGCAACACCGTACAGGGCTCCTACGAGCAGTACTTC. Its translation: CASNTVQGSYEQYF.

This chain connects TRBV7-9 to TRBJ2-2, with a weak D call TRBD1 (5 bases). V dropped 0 bases and J dropped 0 bases, with 8 bases sitting between them. This CDR3 has 16 residues. Per the germline V gene, CDR1 is SEHNR and CDR2 is FQNEAQ (reference sequence). The CDR3, as DNA: TGTGCCAGCAGCTTAGCAGGGGCCCCGAACACCGGGGAGCTGTTTTTT. Protein product: CASSLAGAPNTGELFF.

This chain joins TRBV6-5 and TRBJ2-5, with a tentative D call TRBD1 (6 bases). The CDR3 length is 15 residues. The V and J ends lost 8 bases and 5 bases respectively, with 21 bases between them. CDR1 and CDR2 from the germline V gene are MNHEY and SVGAGI. CDR3: CASGRANRVWETQYF. The CDR3 nucleotides read TGTGCCAGCGGTAGAGCAAACAGGGTTTGGGAGACCCAGTACTTC.

The V and J genes are TRBV9 and TRBJ1-1; unclear D gene. CDR3 length: 14 amino acids. CDR1 is SGDLS and CDR2 is YYNGEE in the germline V gene. With 0 bases removed from V and 5 bases from J, the gap between germline ends came to 11 bases. The CDR3 is CASSVGGARTEAFF. The CDR3 nucleotides are TGTGCCAGCAGCGTAGGGGGAGCTCGTACTGAAGCTTTCTTT.

V gene TRBV4-1 combines with J gene TRBJ1-5, with D possibly matching TRBD1 (5 bases). Germline lookup yields CDR1 MGHRA and CDR2 YSYEKL. The CDR3 has 17 amino acids. V lost 0 bases to trimming and J lost 3 bases, with 15 bases between them. CDR3: CASSQDGSGRTNQPQHF. The CDR3 region has the DNA TGCGCCAGCAGCCAAGATGGGTCAGGGCGCACCAATCAGCCCCAGCATTTT.

Notes on this clone: The junction and the germline gene differ at one end; a read error may be behind it. The chain has TRBV13 and TRBJ2-1; 12 nucleotides align to TRBD2. Germline-derived CDR1 and CDR2 are PRHDT and FYEKMQ (reference sequence). This CDR3 has 15 residues. CDR3 sequence reads: CASSLGTSGYNEQFF. The DNA for the CDR3 is TGTGCCAGCAGCCTAGGGACTAGCGGGTACAATGAGCAGTTCTTC.

The chain recombines TRBV3-1 (or the pseudogene TRBV3-2) with TRBJ1-4, with 9 bases matching TRBD1. Germline trimming cut 3 bases from V and 6 bases from J; bases unmatched to any gene: 8. The CDR3 sequence is 16 residues long. The germline V gene encodes CDR1 LGHDT and CDR2 YNNKEL (reference sequence). CDR3 residues: CASSHIYGTGYEKLFF. For the CDR3, the DNA is TGTGCCAGCAGCCACATCTACGGGACAGGGTATGAAAAACTGTTTTTT.

The chain recombines TRBV24-1 with TRBJ2-1, with TRBD1 as a possible D gene (5 bases). This CDR3 region has 15 residues. V was clipped by 3 bases and J by 7 bases, with 15 bases between them. Germline values: CDR1 KGHDR, CDR2 SFDVKD. The DNA for the CDR3 is TGTGCCACCAGTGATCATCCCCAGGGTAGTAATGAGCAGTTCTTC. It is translated as CATSDHPQGSNEQFF.